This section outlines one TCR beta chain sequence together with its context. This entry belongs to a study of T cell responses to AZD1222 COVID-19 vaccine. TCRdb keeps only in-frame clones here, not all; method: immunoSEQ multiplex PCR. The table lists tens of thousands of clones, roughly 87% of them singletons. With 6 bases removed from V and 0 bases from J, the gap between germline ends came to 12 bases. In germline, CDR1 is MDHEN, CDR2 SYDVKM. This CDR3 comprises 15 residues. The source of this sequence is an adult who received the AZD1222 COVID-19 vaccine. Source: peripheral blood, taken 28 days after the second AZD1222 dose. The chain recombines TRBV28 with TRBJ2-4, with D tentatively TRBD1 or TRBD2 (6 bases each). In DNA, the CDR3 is TGTGCCAGCAGGCGGAGGGGGGTAGCCAAAAACATTCAGTACTTC. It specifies CASRRRGVAKNIQYF.